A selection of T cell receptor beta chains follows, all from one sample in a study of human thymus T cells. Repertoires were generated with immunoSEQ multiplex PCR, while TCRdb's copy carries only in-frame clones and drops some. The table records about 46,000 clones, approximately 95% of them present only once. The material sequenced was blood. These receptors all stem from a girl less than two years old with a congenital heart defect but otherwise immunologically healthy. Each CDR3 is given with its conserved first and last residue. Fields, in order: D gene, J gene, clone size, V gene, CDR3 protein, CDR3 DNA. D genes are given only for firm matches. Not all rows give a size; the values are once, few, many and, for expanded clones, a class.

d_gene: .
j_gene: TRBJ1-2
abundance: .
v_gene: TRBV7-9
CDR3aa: CASSLERVGYTF
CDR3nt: TGTGCCAGCAGCTTAGAAAGGGTTGGCTACACCTTC

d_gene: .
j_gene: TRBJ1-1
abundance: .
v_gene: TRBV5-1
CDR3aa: CASSMDGDTEAFF
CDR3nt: TGCGCCAGCAGTATGGATGGGGACACTGAAGCTTTCTTT

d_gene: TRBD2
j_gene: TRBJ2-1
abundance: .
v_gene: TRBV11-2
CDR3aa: CASSLGTSGTYNEQFF
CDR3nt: TGTGCCAGCAGCTTAGGGACTAGCGGGACCTACAATGAGCAGTTCTTC

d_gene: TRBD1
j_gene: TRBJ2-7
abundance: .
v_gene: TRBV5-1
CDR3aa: CASSPVQGDEQYF
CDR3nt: TGCGCCAGCAGCCCGGTTCAGGGGGACGAGCAGTACTTC

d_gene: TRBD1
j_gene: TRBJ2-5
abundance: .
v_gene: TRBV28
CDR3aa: CASSLYHRGGLETQYF
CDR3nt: TGTGCCAGCAGTTTGTACCACAGGGGCGGGCTGGAGACCCAGTACTTC

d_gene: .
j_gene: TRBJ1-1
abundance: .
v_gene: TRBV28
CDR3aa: CASSLVGGQGTEAFF
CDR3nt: TGTGCCAGCAGTTTAGTCGGGGGGCAGGGGACTGAAGCTTTCTTT

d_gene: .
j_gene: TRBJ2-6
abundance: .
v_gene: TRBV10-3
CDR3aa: CATQGPGANVLTF
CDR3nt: TGTGCCACTCAGGGCCCCGGGGCCAACGTCCTGACTTTC

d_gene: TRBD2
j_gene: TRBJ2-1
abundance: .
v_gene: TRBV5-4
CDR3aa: CASSLEIAGGNEQFF
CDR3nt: TGTGCCAGCAGCTTGGAGATAGCGGGTGGGAATGAGCAGTTCTTC

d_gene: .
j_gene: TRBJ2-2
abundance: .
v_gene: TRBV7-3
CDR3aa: CASSLYDTGELFF
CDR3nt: TGTGCCAGCAGCCTATATGACACCGGGGAGCTGTTTTTT

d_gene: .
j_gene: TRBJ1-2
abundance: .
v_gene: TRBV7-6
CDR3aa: CASSPRGSNYGYTF
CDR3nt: TGTGCCAGCAGCCCCCGGGGCAGTAACTATGGCTACACCTTC

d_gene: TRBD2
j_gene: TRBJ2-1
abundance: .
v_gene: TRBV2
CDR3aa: CASTASGKFF
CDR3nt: TGTGCCAGCACGGCTAGCGGGAAGTTCTTC

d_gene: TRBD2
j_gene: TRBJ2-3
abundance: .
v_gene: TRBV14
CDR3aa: CASQRGSTDTQYF
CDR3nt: TGTGCCTCTCAGCGGGGTAGCACAGATACGCAGTATTTT

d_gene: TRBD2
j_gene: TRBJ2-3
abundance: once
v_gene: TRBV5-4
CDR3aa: CASSSLAGATDTQYF
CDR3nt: TGTGCCAGCAGCTCACTAGCGGGAGCCACAGATACGCAGTATTTT

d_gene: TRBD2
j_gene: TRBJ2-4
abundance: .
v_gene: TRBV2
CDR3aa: CASSDPGGGGHF
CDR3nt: TGTGCCAGCAGTGATCCGGGGGGAGGTGGGCACTTC

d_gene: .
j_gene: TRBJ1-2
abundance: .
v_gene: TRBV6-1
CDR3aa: CASSEVGGKGGYTF
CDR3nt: TGTGCCAGCAGTGAGGTTGGGGGGAAGGGTGGCTACACCTTC

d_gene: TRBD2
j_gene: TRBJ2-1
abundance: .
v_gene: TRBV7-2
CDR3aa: CASSFVAGVANEQFF
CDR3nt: TGTGCCAGCAGCTTCGTCGCGGGAGTTGCCAATGAGCAGTTCTTC

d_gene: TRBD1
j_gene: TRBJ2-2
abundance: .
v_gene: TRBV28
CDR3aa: CASSLRGQGPNTGELFF
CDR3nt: TGTGCCAGCAGTTTAAGGGGGCAGGGACCGAACACCGGGGAGCTGTTTTTT

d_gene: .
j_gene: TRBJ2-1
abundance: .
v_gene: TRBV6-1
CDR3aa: CASSERGYEQFF
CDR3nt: TGTGCCAGCAGTGAACGGGGCTATGAGCAGTTCTTC

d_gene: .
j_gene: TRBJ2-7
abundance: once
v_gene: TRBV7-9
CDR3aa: CASSLNAGAYEQYF
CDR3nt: TGTGCCAGCAGCTTAAACGCAGGGGCCTACGAGCAGTACTTC

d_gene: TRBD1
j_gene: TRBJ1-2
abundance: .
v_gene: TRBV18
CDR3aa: CASSPNQDRDYGYTF
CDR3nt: TGTGCCAGCTCACCGAATCAAGACAGGGACTATGGCTACACCTTC

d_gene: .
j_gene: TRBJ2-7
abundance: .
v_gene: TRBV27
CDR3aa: CASSGDGSYEQYF
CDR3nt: TGTGCCAGCAGTGGGGACGGCTCCTACGAGCAGTACTTC

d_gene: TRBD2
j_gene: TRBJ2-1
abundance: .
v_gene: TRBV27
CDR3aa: CASSTRRFTGGRNEQFF
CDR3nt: TGTGCCAGCAGTACCCGAAGGTTTACGGGAGGGCGAAATGAGCAGTTCTTC

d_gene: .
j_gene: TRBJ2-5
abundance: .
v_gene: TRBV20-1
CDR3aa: CSASGPETQYF
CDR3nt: TGCAGTGCTAGCGGGCCCGAGACCCAGTACTTC

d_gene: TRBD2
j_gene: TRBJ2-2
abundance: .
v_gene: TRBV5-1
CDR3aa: CASSPTSGRALPGELFF
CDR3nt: TGCGCCAGCAGCCCGACTAGCGGGAGGGCCCTCCCCGGGGAGCTGTTTTTT

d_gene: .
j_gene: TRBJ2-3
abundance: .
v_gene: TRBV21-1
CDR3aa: CASSKGPLAGGTDTQYF
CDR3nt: TGTGCCAGCAGCAAAGGGCCTCTAGCGGGAGGCACAGATACGCAGTATTTT

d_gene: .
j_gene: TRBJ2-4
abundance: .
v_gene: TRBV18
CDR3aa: CASSPPGNHIQYF
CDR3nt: TGTGCCAGCTCACCACCGGGGAACCACATTCAGTACTTC

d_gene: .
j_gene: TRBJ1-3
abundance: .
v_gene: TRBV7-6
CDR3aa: CASSLATVSGNTIYF
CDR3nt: TGTGCCAGCAGCTTAGCGACGGTCTCTGGAAACACCATATATTTT

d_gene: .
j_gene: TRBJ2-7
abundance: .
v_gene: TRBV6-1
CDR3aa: CASSETDHSYEQYF
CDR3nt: TGTGCCAGCAGTGAAACAGATCACTCCTACGAGCAGTACTTC

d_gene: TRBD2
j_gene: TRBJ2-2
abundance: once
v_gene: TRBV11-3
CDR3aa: CASSGGDDVLFF
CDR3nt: TGTGCCAGCTCGGGGGGAGATGATGTGCTGTTTTTT

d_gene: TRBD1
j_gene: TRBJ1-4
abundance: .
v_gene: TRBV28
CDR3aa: CASSFTGAGGEKLFF
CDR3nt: TGTGCCAGCAGTTTTACAGGGGCCGGAGGGGAAAAACTGTTTTTT

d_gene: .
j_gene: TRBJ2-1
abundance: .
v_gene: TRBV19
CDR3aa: CASSIASGDVRSYNEQFF
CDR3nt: TGTGCCAGTAGTATTGCATCGGGGGACGTTCGCTCCTACAATGAGCAGTTCTTC

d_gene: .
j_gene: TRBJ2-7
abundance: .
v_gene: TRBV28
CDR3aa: CASSLPTKQSSYEQYF
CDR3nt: TGTGCCAGCAGTCTCCCCACTAAACAAAGCTCCTACGAGCAGTACTTC

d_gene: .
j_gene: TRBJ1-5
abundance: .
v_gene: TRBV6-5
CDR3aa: CASSYQGNQPQHF
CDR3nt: TGTGCCAGCAGTTACCAAGGGAATCAGCCCCAGCATTTT